Described below is a single TCR beta chain sequence and its context. Clones were sequenced by immunoSEQ multiplex PCR, and TCRdb holds only the in-frame ones, with some missing. Among tens of thousands of clones listed, roughly 87% were seen once. CDR3 length: 13 residues. Germline V gives CDR1 MNHEY, CDR2 SMNVEV (reference sequence). Deletions cut 2 bases from V and 6 bases from J, with 11 bases between. This entry comes from a study of PD-L1 blockade in urothelial cancer. The chain joins TRBV27 to TRBJ2-7; possibly TRBD1 for D (6 bases). The source is a man aged 65-85 years with urothelial cancer. The sample here was PBMCs, taken around atezolizumab (anti-PD-L1) treatment. The chain's CDR3 is CASSLRQGFEQYF. The DNA of the CDR3 is TGTGCCAGCAGTTTAAGGCAGGGGTTCGAGCAGTACTTC.